This TCR beta chain was sequenced in a study of blood T cell repertoires in COVID-19. At the level of the study: Material from acute and convalescent COVID-19 was sourced from the United States, Italy and Spain. PBMCs, B-cell-depleted T cells, or T cells were the source of the cDNA or gDNA that made up the material.

Original data processing: Amplification with reference gene primers provided the estimates of nucleated cell counts. Profiled with immunoSEQ multiplex PCR; TCRdb holds only in-frame clones, not every one. V, J and clone size are taken as reported in that table, and D and trimming were inferred from the DNA itself. The table includes 85,000 to 120,000 clones, over 55% detected once. The CDR3 consists of 13 residues. V was clipped by 6 bases and J by 4 bases, with 9 bases between them. Germline values: CDR1 MDHEN, CDR2 SYDVKM. This rearrangement joins TRBV28 to TRBJ1-4; D unresolved. This receptor was identified in a human donor with acute or convalescent COVID-19. The donor label of this sample is uncertain. Specimen: peripheral blood. CDR3 in DNA: TGTGCCAGCAGGGCATCTCTTAATGAAAAACTGTTTTTT. Protein product: CASRASLNEKLFF.